This passage covers 25 T cell receptor beta chains from one sample sequenced in a study of T cell responses to AZD1222 COVID-19 vaccine. Assay: immunoSEQ multiplex PCR; the TCRdb copy retains only in-frame clones and omits some. The table shows about 130,000 clones, with around 86% occurring only once. The sequencing used peripheral blood, collected on day 0 of AZD1222 vaccination. The receptors stem from an adult in good health.

The chain has TRBV5-1 and TRBJ1-6, with 8 bases fitting TRBD1. The CDR3 has 14 residues. Trimming at V came to 3 bases and at J to 7 bases, leaving 3 bases not matched to a gene. The V gene's germline CDR1 is SGHRS and CDR2 YFSETQ. The CDR3 spells CASSSDRENSPLHF. CDR3 nucleotides: TGCGCCAGCAGCTCGGACAGGGAGAATTCACCCCTCCACTTT.

This clone was found many times. This chain connects TRBV4-2 to TRBJ1-1, with TRBD1 matching over 8 bases. The V segment lost 3 bases and the J segment 0 bases; nucleotides outside the gene matches: 9. This CDR3 comprises 17 residues. CDR1 is LGHNA and CDR2 is YNFKEQ in the germline V gene. CDR3 loop: CASSQAGQGQMNTEAFF. The CDR3 bases are TGTGCCAGCAGCCAGGCTGGACAGGGTCAGATGAACACTGAAGCTTTCTTT.

This chain links TRBV9 with TRBJ1-4; D unresolved. The germline CDR1 and CDR2 sequences are SGDLS and YYNGEE. V was shortened by 0 bases and J by 6 bases, with 9 bases between the two germline ends. The CDR3 length is 14 residues. CDR3 in amino acids: CASSVAMADEKLFF. Here the CDR3 DNA reads TGTGCCAGCAGCGTAGCCATGGCAGATGAAAAACTGTTTTTT.

This sequence joins TRBV21-1 and TRBJ1-1. TRBV21-1 is annotated as a pseudogene. The CDR3 extends over 14 amino acids. The CDR3 nucleotides are TGTGCCAGCAGCAAAAGGGGACGGAACACTGAAGCTTTCTTT. Translated: CASSKRGRNTEAFF.

The chain couples TRBV5-1 to TRBJ1-3; D not certain. This CDR3 region has 18 residues. Germline V gene sequence: CDR1 SGHRS, CDR2 YFSETQ. Trimming left V 1 base short and J 3 bases short, with 20 bases between. CDR3 amino acids: CASSLNGRSDLGGNTIYF. CDR3 nucleotides: TGCGCCAGCAGCTTGAATGGGCGATCCGATTTAGGTGGAAACACCATATATTTT.

This clone was detected a few times. This chain connects TRBV12-1 to TRBJ1-2; TRBD1 is the table's D call, not checked against the DNA. TRBV12-1 constitutes a pseudogene. The CDR3 loop spans 17 amino acids. The CDR3 DNA sequence: TGTGCCAGCAGCTCACTCTTCGTGACAGGGGACCACTATGGCTACACCTTC. It codes for CASSSLFVTGDHYGYTF.

The V gene is TRBV7-3, the J gene TRBJ2-1, with 11 bases aligning to TRBD2. This CDR3 has 15 amino acids. The germline CDR1 and CDR2 sequences are SGHTA and FQGTGA. J was trimmed by 3 bases and V by 5 bases; bases with no gene match: 3. The CDR3 loop is CASSRLAGSYNEQFF. CDR3 in DNA: TGTGCCAGCAGCAGACTAGCGGGGAGCTACAATGAGCAGTTCTTC.

This clone was seen a few times. For the CDR3, the DNA is TGTGCCAGCAGCCTAACGGACAGGCGGTGGGGCTACACCTTC. Protein sequence: CASSLTDRRWGYTF. The gene calls are TRBV7-8 and TRBJ1-2; the match to TRBD1 covers 7 bases. Germline V CDR1 and CDR2: SGHVS, FQNEAQ. V was clipped by 5 bases and J by 8 bases; unmatched bases: 11. The CDR3 totals 14 residues.

The J gene is TRBJ1-6, the V gene TRBV30; D remains ambiguous. Trimming stripped 8 bases from V and 0 bases from J, with 8 bases between. This CDR3 has 13 amino acids. Looked up from germline, CDR1 is GTSNPN and CDR2 is SVGIG (reference sequence). The DNA of the CDR3 is TGTGCCCATAAGGCCTCCTATAATTCACCCCTCCACTTT. Translating gives CAHKASYNSPLHF.

DNA of the CDR3: TGTGCCAGCAGCCTTCCCAAGGCAGGTAGCTCTGGAAACACCATATATTTT. Amino acid sequence: CASSLPKAGSSGNTIYF. This rearrangement joins TRBV9 to TRBJ1-3, with no clear D. The CDR3 is made up of 17 amino acids. Trimming shortened V by 4 bases and J by 0 bases, and 17 bases separated the two germline ends. The germline V gene has CDR1 SGDLS and CDR2 YYNGEE.

CDR3 residues: CASSVERTYNSPLHF. CDR3 nucleotides: TGTGCCAGCAGTGTCGAACGCACCTATAATTCACCCCTCCACTTT. The rearrangement joins TRBV2 to TRBJ1-6; D gene ambiguous. Trimming removed 4 bases from V and 2 bases from J, with 9 bases in between. CDR3 length: 15 residues. The V gene's germline CDR1 is SNHLY and CDR2 FYNNEI.

The chain is built from TRBV9 and TRBJ1-1, with 9 nucleotides matching TRBD1. The CDR3 sequence is 14 residues long. V was pared by 3 bases and J by 12 bases, with 12 bases of the junction left unmatched. Looked up from germline, CDR1 is SGDLS and CDR2 is YYNGEE. The CDR3 DNA reads as TGTGCCAGCAGCGGACAGCCTTTGGGACAGGGCCCTTTCTTT. It translates to CASSGQPLGQGPFF.

The chain uses TRBV2 and TRBJ1-4, with D possibly being TRBD1 (5 bases). CDR1 and CDR2 from the germline V gene are SNHLY and FYNNEI. This CDR3 contains 14 residues. The germline V and J ends were trimmed by 1 base and 4 bases, with 7 bases remaining between them. In nucleotides, the CDR3 is TGTGCCAGCAGTGAAGGCAGGGATAATGAAAAACTGTTTTTT. Translating it yields CASSEGRDNEKLFF.

A single count supports this clone. The J gene is TRBJ1-4, the V gene TRBV5-5; D remains ambiguous. Deletions cut 1 base from V and 7 bases from J, with 8 bases between. Germline V gives CDR1 SGHKS, CDR2 YYEKEE (reference sequence). This CDR3 is built from 13 residues. The CDR3 here is CASSLITVEKLFF. Here the CDR3 DNA reads TGTGCCAGCAGCTTGATAACGGTTGAAAAACTGTTTTTT. The entire variable domain, with the rest obtained from reference TRBV5-5 and TRBJ1-4, is as follows: DAGVTQSPTHLIKTRGQQVTLRCSPISGHKSVSWYQQVLGQGPQFIFQYYEKEERGRGNFPDRFSARQFPNYSSELNVNALLLGDSALYLCASSLITVEKLFFGSGTQLSVL.

The J gene is TRBJ2-5, the V gene TRBV5-1; 8 bases map to TRBD1. V lost 4 bases, J lost 2 bases, and 4 bases stayed unmatched. Per germline, CDR1 SGHRS and CDR2 YFSETQ. CDR3 length: 14 amino acids. This CDR3 is CASSPDRGQETQYF. As DNA, the CDR3 is TGCGCCAGCAGCCCTGACAGGGGACAAGAGACCCAGTACTTC.

V and J are TRBV14 and TRBJ1-2, with 9 bases aligning to TRBD1. V lost 3 bases and J lost 5; bases outside the gene matches: 4. The CDR3 has 14 amino acids. The germline V gene encodes CDR1 SGHDN and CDR2 FVKESK. The CDR3 spells CASSHRDRDYGYTF. Here the CDR3 DNA reads TGTGCCAGCAGCCATAGGGACAGGGATTATGGCTACACCTTC.

This clone was recorded once. The chain is built from TRBV6-5 and TRBJ1-2; TRBD1 is a possible D gene (6 bases). Germline-derived CDR1 and CDR2 are MNHEY and SVGAGI. This CDR3 spans 15 amino acids. Trimming removed 0 bases from V and 7 bases from J, with 15 bases in between. CDR3 nucleotides: TGTGCCAGCAGTTACTCGAACACCGTGGGGGCTGGCTACACCTTC. The encoded protein is CASSYSNTVGAGYTF.

The J gene is TRBJ1-4, the V gene TRBV14; D is undetermined. V lost 0 bases, J lost 5 bases, and 16 bases lay in between. CDR1 is SGHDN, CDR2 FVKESK, per germline. This CDR3 has 17 residues. As DNA, the CDR3 is TGTGCCAGCAGCCAAGATCCCTCTATCGGGCCGAATGAAAAACTGTTTTTT. It translates to CASSQDPSIGPNEKLFF.

With respect to this clone: A much larger clone lies a single base off, so this may be a read error. The V call is TRBV2, the J call TRBJ2-1; D remains ambiguous. Germline CDR1 and CDR2: SNHLY and FYNNEI. Between the trimmed V and J ends, which lost 4 bases and 4 bases, there was a span of 2 bases. The CDR3 covers 11 residues. Here the CDR3 DNA reads TGTGCCAGCAGTGTTTACAATGAGCAGTTCTTC. Its translation: CASSVYNEQFF.

Here the CDR3 reads CASTGYEGIEQFF. The CDR3, as DNA: TGTGCCAGCACTGGCTACGAGGGTATCGAGCAGTTCTTC. The chain combines TRBV2 with TRBJ2-1, with D possibly TRBD2 on 5 matching bases. V lost 7 bases and J lost 10, with 17 bases in between. Germline V lookup: CDR1 SNHLY, CDR2 FYNNEI. The CDR3 spans 13 residues.

The chain uses TRBV6-2 or TRBV6-3 and TRBJ2-7; D unclear. Per the germline V gene, CDR1 is MNHEY and CDR2 is SVGEGT. Trimming stripped 6 bases from V and 5 bases from J, with 11 bases between. This CDR3 is built from 12 residues. The CDR3: CASSRFYDEQYF. CDR3 DNA sequence: TGTGCCAGCAGCCGGTTTTATGACGAGCAGTACTTC.

The rearrangement uses TRBV7-3 and TRBJ1-1; a possible D gene is TRBD1 (6 bases). The CDR3 loop spans 13 amino acids. Looked up from germline, CDR1 is SGHTA and CDR2 is FQGTGA. The V gene lost 4 bases and the J gene lost 1 base, with 7 bases spanning the gap. The CDR3 coding sequence is TGTGCCAGCAGCTCGACAGGGAACACTGAAGCTTTCTTT. Protein product: CASSSTGNTEAFF. Filled out from reference TRBV7-3 and TRBJ1-1, the complete variable domain reads GAGVSQTPSNKVTEKGKYVELRCDPISGHTALYWYRQSLGQGPEFLIYFQGTGAADDSGLPNDRFFAVRPEGSVSTLKIQRTERGDSAVYLCASSSTGNTEAFFGQGTRLTVV.

V is TRBV7-8 and J is TRBJ1-5; D might be TRBD1 (5 bases). V was trimmed by 5 bases and J by 3 bases, leaving 11 bases between them. Germline V gives CDR1 SGHVS, CDR2 FQNEAQ. This CDR3 contains 14 residues. The CDR3 nucleotides are TGTGCCAGCAGCCAACAGGCTTTCAATCAGCCCCAGCATTTT. This translates into CASSQQAFNQPQHF.

The chain uses TRBV2 and TRBJ2-7; 8 bases fit TRBD1. The CDR3 sequence is 13 residues long. Germline loops: CDR1 SNHLY, CDR2 FYNNEI. Losses at the gene ends were 7 bases for V and 1 base for J; bases not matched to a gene: 3. The CDR3 coding sequence is TGTGCCAGCATAGGACAGGGATCCTACGAGCAGTACTTC. Translation: CASIGQGSYEQYF.

The chain employs TRBV6-5 and TRBJ2-1, with D possibly being TRBD1 (5 bases). Germline CDR1 MNHEY, CDR2 SVGAGI. The V and J ends lost 10 bases and 3 bases respectively, with 13 bases between them. CDR3 size: 13 residues. The CDR3 bases are TGTGCCACCAGACAGACAATCTACAATGAGCAGTTCTTC. Its protein is CATRQTIYNEQFF.